The present T cell receptor beta chain was sequenced within a study of blood T cell repertoires in COVID-19. This CDR3 contains 16 residues. Germline V gives CDR1 MNHEY, CDR2 SVGEGT. Trimming shortened V by 4 bases and J by 0 bases, and 14 bases separated the two germline ends. In the authors' methods: Nucleated cell number was recorded as an estimate derived from reference gene primer amplification. Sequencing was performed with immunoSEQ multiplex PCR; in TCRdb, only in-frame clones are kept and a portion is missing. That table gives V, J and clone size, and the DNA gave D and trimming. The repertoire holds approximately 31,000 clones, roughly 86% seen once, with roughly an eighth in the top ten.

This chain connects TRBV6-2 or TRBV6-3 to TRBJ2-3, with D unclear. What was sequenced was peripheral blood. The receptor comes from a human donor with active COVID-19. The donor label of this sample is uncertain. The CDR3: CASSWSHPTSTDTQYF. In DNA form, the CDR3 reads TGTGCCAGCAGTTGGTCGCACCCTACCAGCACAGATACGCAGTATTTT.